One and the same sample provided the 10 T cell receptor beta chains below, sequenced in a study of blood T cell repertoires in COVID-19. Repertoires were generated with immunoSEQ multiplex PCR, while TCRdb's copy carries only in-frame clones and drops some. Seen here are 75,000 to 100,000 clones, around 86% observed once, and the top ten hold less than 5%. Sequencing input: peripheral blood. Source of these receptors: a woman over 75 with acute or convalescent COVID-19.

This clone was counted once. The chain employs TRBV5-4 and TRBJ2-3; 8 positions agree with TRBD2. The CDR3 covers 17 residues. V dropped 4 bases and J dropped 0; count of bases not matched to a gene: 10. CDR1 is SGHNT and CDR2 is YYREEE in the germline V gene (reference sequence). CDR3 bases: TGTGCCAGCAGCCCCGCCCGAAGCGGGAGAAGCACAGATACGCAGTATTTT. This encodes CASSPARSGRSTDTQYF.

The chain links TRBV6-5 to TRBJ2-1; 7 bases line up with TRBD1. V lost 6 bases to trimming and J lost 1 base; unmatched junction nucleotides: 6. There are 15 residues in the CDR3. The V gene's germline CDR1 is MNHEY and CDR2 SVGAGI. CDR3 protein: CASRRDRVSYNEQFF. In nucleotides, the CDR3 is TGTGCCAGCAGGCGCGACAGGGTTTCCTACAATGAGCAGTTCTTC.

The chain couples TRBV4-1 to TRBJ1-1; 7 bases are shared with TRBD1. V lost 4 bases to trimming and J lost 0 bases; unmatched junction nucleotides: 5. The CDR3 length is 15 residues. From germline, CDR1 is MGHRA and CDR2 YSYEKL. DNA of the CDR3: TGCGCCAGCAGCCCGGGGGACAGATTGAACACTGAAGCTTTCTTT. Translating it yields CASSPGDRLNTEAFF.

CDR3 nucleotide sequence: TGTGCCAGCTCCAAGGGTGAGGGCGGTAGCTCCTACAATGAGCAGTTCTTC. It specifies CASSKGEGGSSYNEQFF. This rearrangement joins TRBV7-8 to TRBJ2-1; possibly TRBD2 for D (5 bases). CDR1 is SGHVS, CDR2 FQNEAQ, per germline. The germline V and J ends were trimmed by 8 bases and 0 bases, with 20 bases remaining between them. The CDR3 loop spans 17 amino acids.

This clone came up once. The V call is TRBV6-5, the J call TRBJ2-3; TRBD1 is a possible D gene (8 bases). V gave up 6 bases and J gave up 6 bases, with 16 bases separating them. The CDR3 extends over 14 amino acids. Germline values: CDR1 MNHEY, CDR2 SVGAGI. The CDR3 DNA is TGTGCCAGCAGAAGGGTACAGGGGGGGGATACGCAGTATTTT. Its protein product is CASRRVQGGDTQYF.

The CDR3 reads CASTQASGNTIYF. CDR3 nucleotides: TGTGCCAGCACCCAAGCTTCTGGAAACACCATATATTTT. This chain joins TRBV6-5 and TRBJ1-3, with no clear D. The germline V gene has CDR1 MNHEY and CDR2 SVGAGI. Trimming shortened V by 7 bases and J by 1 base, and 8 bases separated the two germline ends. CDR3 length: 13 amino acids.

The rearrangement links TRBV19 to TRBJ2-2; D uncertain. Trimming removed 2 bases from V and 4 bases from J, with 8 bases in between. Germline V lookup: CDR1 LNHDA, CDR2 SQIVND (reference sequence). The CDR3 length is 14 residues. CDR3 in amino acids: CASSIPRVTGELFF. Here the CDR3 DNA reads TGTGCCAGTAGTATACCGCGCGTCACCGGGGAGCTGTTTTTT.

The rearrangement joins TRBV4-1 to TRBJ2-2; 9 nucleotides align to TRBD1. Looked up from germline, CDR1 is MGHRA and CDR2 is YSYEKL. The CDR3 is 18 amino acids. V lost 5 bases to trimming and J lost 1 base; unmatched junction nucleotides: 11. The CDR3 DNA sequence: TGCGCCAGCAGCTACCGAACCCGGGACAGGGAGAACACCGGGGAGCTGTTTTTT. Translated, it gives CASSYRTRDRENTGELFF.

This chain uses TRBV5-1 with TRBJ1-1, with D hard to call. The CDR3 runs 14 residues. From germline, CDR1 is SGHRS and CDR2 YFSETQ. Deletions cut 4 bases from V and 0 bases from J, with 10 bases between. In DNA, the CDR3 is TGCGCCAGCAGCCCCGAGGAAGTGAACACTGAAGCTTTCTTT. Translated, it gives CASSPEEVNTEAFF.

V usage is TRBV5-6 and J usage is TRBJ2-7; no firm D call. The V gene lost 3 bases and the J gene lost 3 bases, with 7 bases spanning the gap. The CDR3 sequence is 12 residues long. Germline lookup yields CDR1 SGHDT and CDR2 YYEEEE. CDR3 coding DNA: TGTGCCAGCAGCTATGACAACTACGAGCAGTACTTC. Encoded protein: CASSYDNYEQYF.